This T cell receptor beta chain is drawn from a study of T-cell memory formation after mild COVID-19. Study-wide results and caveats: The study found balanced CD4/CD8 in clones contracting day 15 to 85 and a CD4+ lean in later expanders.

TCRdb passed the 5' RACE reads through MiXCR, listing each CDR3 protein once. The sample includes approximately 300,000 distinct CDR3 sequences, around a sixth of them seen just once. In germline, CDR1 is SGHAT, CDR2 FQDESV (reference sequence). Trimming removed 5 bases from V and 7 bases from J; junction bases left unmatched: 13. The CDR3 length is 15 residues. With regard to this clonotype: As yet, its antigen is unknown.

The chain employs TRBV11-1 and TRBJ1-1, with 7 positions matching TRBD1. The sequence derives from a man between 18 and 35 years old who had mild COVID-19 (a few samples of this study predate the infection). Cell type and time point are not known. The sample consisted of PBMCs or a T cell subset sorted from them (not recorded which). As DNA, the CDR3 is TGTGCCAGCAGCCACCTCGGGACAGCTCCAAGTGAAGCTTTCTTT. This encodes CASSHLGTAPSEAFF.